This T cell receptor beta chain originates from a study of tumor and adjacent non-tumor tissue in lung cancer. Notes on this clonotype: Mismatch with germline at one junction end may stem from a read error.

The template was RNA from unsorted bulk tissue. The normal lung tissue was taken more than 3 cm from the tumor edge. CDR1 and CDR2 (germline): LGHNA, YNFKEQ. The CDR3 contains 14 residues. A modified ARM-PCR protocol with three rounds of nested PCR amplified TCRbeta. MiXCR, run by TCRdb on the multiplex PCR reads, gives a single entry per CDR3 protein. The data contain approximately 120,000 distinct CDR3 sequences, roughly two thirds of them singletons. The specimen sequenced was distant non-tumor lung tissue. This rearrangement joins TRBV4-2 to TRBJ2-1; tentatively, D is TRBD1 (6 bases). This clonotype was sampled from a man between 60 and 75 years old with non-small cell lung cancer. The CDR3 DNA is TGTGCTAGCAGCCCCACGCGCAGGGACAATGAGCAGCTCTTC. It codes for CASSPTRRDNEQLF.